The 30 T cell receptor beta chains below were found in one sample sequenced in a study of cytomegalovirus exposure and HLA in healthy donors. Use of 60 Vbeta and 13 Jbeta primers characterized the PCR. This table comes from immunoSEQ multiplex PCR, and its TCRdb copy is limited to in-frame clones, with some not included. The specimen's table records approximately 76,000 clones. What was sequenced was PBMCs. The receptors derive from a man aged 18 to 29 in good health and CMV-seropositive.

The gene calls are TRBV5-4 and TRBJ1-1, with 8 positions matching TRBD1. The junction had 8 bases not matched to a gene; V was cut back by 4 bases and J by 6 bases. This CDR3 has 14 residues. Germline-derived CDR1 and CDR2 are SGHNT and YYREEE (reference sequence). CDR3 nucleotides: TGTGCCAGCAGCCAGGACAGGGCGATTTCTGAAGCTTTCTTT. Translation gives CASSQDRAISEAFF.

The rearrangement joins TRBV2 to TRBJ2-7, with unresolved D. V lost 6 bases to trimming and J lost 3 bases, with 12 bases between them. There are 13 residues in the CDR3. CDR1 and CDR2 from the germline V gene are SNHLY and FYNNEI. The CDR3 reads CASSPEAYYEQYF. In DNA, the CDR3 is TGTGCCAGCAGCCCCGAGGCCTACTACGAGCAGTACTTC. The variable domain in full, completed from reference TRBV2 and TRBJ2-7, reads EPEVTQTPSHQVTQMGQEVILRCVPISNHLYFYWYRQILGQKVEFLVSFYNNEISEKSEIFDDQFSVERPDGSNFTLKIRSTKLEDSAMYFCASSPEAYYEQYFGPGTRLTVT.

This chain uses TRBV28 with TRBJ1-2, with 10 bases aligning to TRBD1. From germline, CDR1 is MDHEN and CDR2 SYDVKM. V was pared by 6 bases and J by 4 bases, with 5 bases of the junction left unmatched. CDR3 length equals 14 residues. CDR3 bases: TGTGCCAGCAGGTTAAGGACAGGGGGCTATGGCTACACCTTC. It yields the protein CASRLRTGGYGYTF.

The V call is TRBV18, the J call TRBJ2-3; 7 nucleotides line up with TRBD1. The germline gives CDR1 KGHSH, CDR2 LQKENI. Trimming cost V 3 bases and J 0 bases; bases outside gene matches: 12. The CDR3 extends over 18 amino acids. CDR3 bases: TGTGCCAGCTCACCTAATACAGGCCGGACAGGAAGCACAGATACGCAGTATTTT. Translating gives CASSPNTGRTGSTDTQYF. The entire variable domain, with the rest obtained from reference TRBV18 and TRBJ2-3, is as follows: NAGVMQNPRHLVRRRGQEARLRCSPMKGHSHVYWYRQLPEEGLKFMVYLQKENIIDESGMPKERFSAEFPKEGPSILRIQQVVRGDSAAYFCASSPNTGRTGSTDTQYFGPGTRLTVL.

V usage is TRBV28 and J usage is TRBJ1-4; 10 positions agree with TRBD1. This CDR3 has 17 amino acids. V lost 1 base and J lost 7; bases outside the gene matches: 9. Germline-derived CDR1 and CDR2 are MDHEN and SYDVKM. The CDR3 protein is CASSLFPGTGAGEKLFF. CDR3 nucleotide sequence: TGTGCCAGCAGTTTATTCCCCGGGACAGGGGCAGGTGAAAAACTGTTTTTT.

The CDR3 loop is CASSQDPYERGVYYNEQFF. CDR3 bases: TGTGCCAGCAGCCAAGATCCGTACGAGCGGGGGGTATACTACAATGAGCAGTTCTTC. The rearrangement joins TRBV14 to TRBJ2-1; the match to TRBD2 covers 9 bases. After removal of 0 bases from V and 3 bases from J, the junction contained 12 bases not matched to a gene. This CDR3 has 19 amino acids. Germline V lookup: CDR1 SGHDN, CDR2 FVKESK.

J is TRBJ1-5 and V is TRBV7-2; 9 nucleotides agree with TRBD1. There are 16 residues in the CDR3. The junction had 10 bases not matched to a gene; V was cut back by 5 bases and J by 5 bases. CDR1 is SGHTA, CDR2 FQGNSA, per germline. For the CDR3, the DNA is TGTGCCAGCAGCCGCGGGGGGACAGGGTCATATCAGCCCCAGCATTTT. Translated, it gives CASSRGGTGSYQPQHF.

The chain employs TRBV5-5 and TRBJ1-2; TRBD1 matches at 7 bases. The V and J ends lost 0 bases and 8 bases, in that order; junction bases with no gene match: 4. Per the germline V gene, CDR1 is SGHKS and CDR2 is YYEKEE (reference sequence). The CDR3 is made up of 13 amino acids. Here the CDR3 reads CASSLGQGSGYTF. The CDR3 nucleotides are TGTGCCAGCAGCTTGGGACAGGGAAGCGGCTACACCTTC.

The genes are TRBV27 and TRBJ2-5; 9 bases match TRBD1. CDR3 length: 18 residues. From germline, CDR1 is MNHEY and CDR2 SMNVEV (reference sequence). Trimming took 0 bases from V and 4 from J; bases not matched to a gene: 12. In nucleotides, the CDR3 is TGTGCCAGCAGTTTATCCATCTACAGGGGGCAGTCCAGAGAGACCCAGTACTTC. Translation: CASSLSIYRGQSRETQYF.

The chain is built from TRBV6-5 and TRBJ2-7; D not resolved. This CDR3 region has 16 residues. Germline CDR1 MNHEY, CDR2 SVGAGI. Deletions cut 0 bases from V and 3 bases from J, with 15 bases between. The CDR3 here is CASSYSAASLLYEQYF. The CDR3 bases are TGTGCCAGCAGTTACTCAGCAGCGTCCTTGCTCTACGAGCAGTACTTC.

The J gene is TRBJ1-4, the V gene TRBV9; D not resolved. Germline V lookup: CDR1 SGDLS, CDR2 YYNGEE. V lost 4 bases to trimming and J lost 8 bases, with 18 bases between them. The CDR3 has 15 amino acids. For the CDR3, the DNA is TGTGCCAGCAGCCCCCAGGACCTCCGAGGGGAAAAACTGTTTTTT. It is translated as CASSPQDLRGEKLFF.

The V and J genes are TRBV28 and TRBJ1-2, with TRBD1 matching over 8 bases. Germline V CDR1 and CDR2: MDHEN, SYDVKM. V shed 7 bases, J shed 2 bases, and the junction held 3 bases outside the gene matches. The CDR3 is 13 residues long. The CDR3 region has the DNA TGTGCCAGCACCAACAGGGGGAACTATGGCTACACCTTC. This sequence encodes CASTNRGNYGYTF.

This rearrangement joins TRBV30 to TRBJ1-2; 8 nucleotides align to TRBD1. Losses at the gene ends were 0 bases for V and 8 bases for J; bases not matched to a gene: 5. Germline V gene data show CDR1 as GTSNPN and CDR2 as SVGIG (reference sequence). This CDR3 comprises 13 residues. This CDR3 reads CAWSVEDREGYTF. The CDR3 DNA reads TGTGCCTGGAGTGTAGAGGACAGGGAAGGCTACACCTTC.

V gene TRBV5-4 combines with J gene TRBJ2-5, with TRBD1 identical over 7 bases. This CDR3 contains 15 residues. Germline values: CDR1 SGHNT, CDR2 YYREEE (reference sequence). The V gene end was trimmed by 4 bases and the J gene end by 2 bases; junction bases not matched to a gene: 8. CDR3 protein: CASSRLGTAQETQYF. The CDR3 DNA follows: TGTGCCAGCAGCCGGCTGGGGACAGCTCAAGAGACCCAGTACTTC.

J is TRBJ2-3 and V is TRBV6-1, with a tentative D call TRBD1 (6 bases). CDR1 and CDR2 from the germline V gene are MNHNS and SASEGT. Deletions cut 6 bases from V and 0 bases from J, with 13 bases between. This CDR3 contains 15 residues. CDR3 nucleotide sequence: TGTGCCAGCAGCCGGGACACCTTGAGCACAGATACGCAGTATTTT. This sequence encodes CASSRDTLSTDTQYF.

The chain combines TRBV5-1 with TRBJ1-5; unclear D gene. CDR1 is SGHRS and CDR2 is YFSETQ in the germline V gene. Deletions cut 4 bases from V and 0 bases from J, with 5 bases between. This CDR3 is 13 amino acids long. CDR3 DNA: TGCGCCAGCAGCACAGCTAGCAATCAGCCCCAGCATTTT. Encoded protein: CASSTASNQPQHF.

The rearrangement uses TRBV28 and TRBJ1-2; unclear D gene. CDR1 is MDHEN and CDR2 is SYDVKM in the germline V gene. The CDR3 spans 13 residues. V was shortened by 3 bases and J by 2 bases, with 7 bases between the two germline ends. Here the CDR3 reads CASSLTINYGYTF. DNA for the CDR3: TGTGCCAGCAGTTTGACTATAAACTATGGCTACACCTTC.

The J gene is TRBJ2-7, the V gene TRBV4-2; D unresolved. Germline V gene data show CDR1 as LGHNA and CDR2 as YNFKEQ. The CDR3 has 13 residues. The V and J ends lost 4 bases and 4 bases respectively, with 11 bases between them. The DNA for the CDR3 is TGTGCCAGCAGCCCCGGGTCGCTTTACGAGCAGTACTTC. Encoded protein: CASSPGSLYEQYF.

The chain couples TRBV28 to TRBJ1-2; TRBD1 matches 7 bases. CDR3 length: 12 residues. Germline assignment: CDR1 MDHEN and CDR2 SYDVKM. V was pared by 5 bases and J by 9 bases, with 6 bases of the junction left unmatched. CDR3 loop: CASSLRDRSYTF. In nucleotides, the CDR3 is TGTGCCAGCAGTCTCCGGGACAGAAGCTACACCTTC.

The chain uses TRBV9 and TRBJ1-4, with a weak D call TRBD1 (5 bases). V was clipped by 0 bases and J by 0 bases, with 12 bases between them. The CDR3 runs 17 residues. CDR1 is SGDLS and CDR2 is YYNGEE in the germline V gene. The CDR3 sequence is CASSVAPWGSTNEKLFF. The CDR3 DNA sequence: TGTGCCAGCAGCGTAGCCCCATGGGGCTCAACTAATGAAAAACTGTTTTTT.

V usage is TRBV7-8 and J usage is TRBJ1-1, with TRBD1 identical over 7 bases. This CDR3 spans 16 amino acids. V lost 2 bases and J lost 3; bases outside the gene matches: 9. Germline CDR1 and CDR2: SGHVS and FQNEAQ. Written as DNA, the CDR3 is TGTGCCAGCAGCTTACAAACAGGGGTACTTTACACTGAAGCTTTCTTT. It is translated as CASSLQTGVLYTEAFF.

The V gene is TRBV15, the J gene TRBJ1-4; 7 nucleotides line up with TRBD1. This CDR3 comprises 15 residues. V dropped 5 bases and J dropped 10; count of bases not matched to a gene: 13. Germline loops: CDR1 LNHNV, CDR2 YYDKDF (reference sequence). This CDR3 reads CATSPPEGAMGKLFF. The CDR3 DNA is TGTGCCACCAGCCCCCCGGAGGGGGCAATGGGAAAACTGTTTTTT.

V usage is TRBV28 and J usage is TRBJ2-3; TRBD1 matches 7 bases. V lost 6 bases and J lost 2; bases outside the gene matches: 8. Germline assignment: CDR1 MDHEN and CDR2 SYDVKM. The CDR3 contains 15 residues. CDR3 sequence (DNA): TGTGCCAGCAGCAGAACCGGGACAGCCACAGATACGCAGTATTTT. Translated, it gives CASSRTGTATDTQYF.

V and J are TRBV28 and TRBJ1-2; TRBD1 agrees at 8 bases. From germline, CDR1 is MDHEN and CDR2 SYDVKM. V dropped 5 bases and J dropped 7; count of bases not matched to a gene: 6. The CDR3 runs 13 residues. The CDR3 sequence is CASSLRQGTGYTF. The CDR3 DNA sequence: TGTGCCAGCAGTCTACGACAGGGGACTGGCTACACCTTC.

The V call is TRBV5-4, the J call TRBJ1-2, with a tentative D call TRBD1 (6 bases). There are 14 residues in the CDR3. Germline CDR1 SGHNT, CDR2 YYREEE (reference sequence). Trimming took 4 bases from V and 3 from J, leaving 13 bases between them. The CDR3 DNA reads TGTGCCAGCAGCAGCTACAGGGAATACTATGGCTACACCTTC. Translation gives CASSSYREYYGYTF. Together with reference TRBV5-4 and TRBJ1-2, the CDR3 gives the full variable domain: ETGVTQSPTHLIKTRGQQVTLRCSSQSGHNTVSWYQQALGQGPQFIFQYYREEENGRGNFPPRFSGLQFPNYSSELNVNALELDDSALYLCASSSYREYYGYTFGSGTRLTVV.

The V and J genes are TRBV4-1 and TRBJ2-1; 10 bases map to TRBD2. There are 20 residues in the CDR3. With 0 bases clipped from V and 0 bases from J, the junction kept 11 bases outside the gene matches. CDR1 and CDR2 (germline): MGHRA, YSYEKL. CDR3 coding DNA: TGCGCCAGCAGCCAAGACTTTGGGACTAGCGCTTCGTACTCCTACAATGAGCAGTTCTTC. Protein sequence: CASSQDFGTSASYSYNEQFF.

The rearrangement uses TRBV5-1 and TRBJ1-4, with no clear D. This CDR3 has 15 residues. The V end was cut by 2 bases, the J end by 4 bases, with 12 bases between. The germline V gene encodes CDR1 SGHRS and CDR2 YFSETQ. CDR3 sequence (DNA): TGCGCCAGCAGCTTCGTCCGGGATGATAATGAAAAACTGTTTTTT. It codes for CASSFVRDDNEKLFF. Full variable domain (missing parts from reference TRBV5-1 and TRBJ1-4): KAGVTQTPRYLIKTRGQQVTLSCSPISGHRSVSWYQQTPGQGLQFLFEYFSETQRNKGNFPGRFSGRQFSNSRSEMNVSTLELGDSALYLCASSFVRDDNEKLFFGSGTQLSVL.

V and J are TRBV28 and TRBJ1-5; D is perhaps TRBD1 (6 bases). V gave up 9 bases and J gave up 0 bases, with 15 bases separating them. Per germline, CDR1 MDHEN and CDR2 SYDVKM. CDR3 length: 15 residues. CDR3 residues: CASSPRGHSNQPQHF. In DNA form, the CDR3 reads TGTGCCAGTTCCCCCAGGGGTCATAGCAATCAGCCCCAGCATTTT.

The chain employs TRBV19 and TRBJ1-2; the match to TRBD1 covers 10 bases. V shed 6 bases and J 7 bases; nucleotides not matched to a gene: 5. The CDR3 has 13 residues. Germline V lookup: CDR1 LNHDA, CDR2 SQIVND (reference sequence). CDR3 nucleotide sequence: TGTGCCAGTAGCCCGACAGGGGGCATTGGCTACACCTTC. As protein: CASSPTGGIGYTF.

The DNA of the CDR3 is TGCGCCAGCAGCGGACTGAGAAACACCATATATTTT. This sequence encodes CASSGLRNTIYF. The chain employs TRBV4-1 and TRBJ1-3; the D is unclear. The CDR3 sequence is 12 residues long. In germline, CDR1 is MGHRA, CDR2 YSYEKL. V gave up 5 bases and J gave up 5 bases, with 7 bases separating them.